This TCR beta chain was captured by sequencing in a study of T cell responses to AZD1222 COVID-19 vaccine. Assay used: immunoSEQ multiplex PCR; TCRdb lists only in-frame clones, some missing. The sample gives fewer than 200,000 clones, 88% of which show up once; approximately 0.49% is in the top ten. Germline assignment: CDR1 KGHDR and CDR2 SFDVKD. J was trimmed by 0 bases and V by 2 bases; bases with no gene match: 4. The CDR3 sequence is 16 residues long. Regarding this clone: The target antigen is unknown.

Study-wide points: Spike-specific TCR breadth and depth both grew after two AZD1222 doses. Only 5 or 6 AZD1222 recipients were seropositive at baseline. Clonal diversity was possibly underestimated; the donors were predominantly white British and more often female. Targeting of unmutated variant regions was reportedly seen in nearly half of spike-specific TCRs.

The chain employs TRBV24-1 and TRBJ2-5; 8 bases align to TRBD1. This clonotype originated in an adult in good health. Sequencing used peripheral blood, obtained on day 0 of AZD1222 vaccination. In nucleotides, the CDR3 is TGTGCCACCAGTGATTCTGACAGGGGTCACCAAGAGACCCAGTACTTC. Translated, it gives CATSDSDRGHQETQYF.